This TCR beta chain comes out of a study of T cells after yellow fever vaccination. Study results and limitations: Re-detected after boosting: most primary clones, around 96% of CD4 and about 90% of CD8.

Via MiXCR, TCRdb re-called the 5' RACE reads, giving one row per CDR3 protein. The data contain 300,000 to 400,000 distinct CDR3 sequences, approximately 4% of them singletons. This CDR3 region has 12 residues. The J segment lost 6 bases and the V segment lost 11 bases, leaving 6 bases of the junction unmatched. Germline CDR1 reads ENHRY; CDR2 reads SYGVKD. This clonotype was seen a handful of times. No antigen is known for it. The sample was PBMCs, taken 5 days after the yellow fever booster vaccination. The chain has TRBV10-3 and TRBJ2-2; 7 bases align to TRBD2. The clonotype originates from a man between 18 and 35 years old who received the YFV17D yellow fever vaccine. This chain's CDR3 is CAASGGSGELFF. Here the CDR3 DNA reads TGTGCCGCCTCGGGGGGATCCGGGGAGCTGTTTTTT.